This TCR beta chain was identified during a study of shared clonotypes between healthy human individuals. General study findings and limits: Blood was the only sampled material, and tissue repertoires likely differ.

The CDR3 is 15 residues long. From germline, CDR1 is SGHTA and CDR2 FQGTGA. J lost 1 base, V lost 5 bases, and 7 bases had no gene match. As for this clone: Its antigen is not identified.

Sorted-subset replicate PCRs used 200 ng DNA, about 30,000 T cell genomes. The method was immunoSEQ multiplex PCR; TCRdb's version includes in-frame clones alone and lacks a portion of them. The sample lists a few million clones; approximately 93% were seen once. The rearrangement joins TRBV7-3 to TRBJ1-1; the match to TRBD1 covers 7 bases. This receptor was obtained from a man aged 18 to 30 in good health. Some clones in this sample may be carry-over from other donors' samples. Material for sequencing was naive CD4+ T cells from PBMCs. Subset indicated: CD45RA+ positively selected. The chain's CDR3 is CASSLRRTGNTEAFF. In DNA form, the CDR3 reads TGTGCCAGCAGCCTAAGACGGACAGGGAACACTGAAGCTTTCTTT.